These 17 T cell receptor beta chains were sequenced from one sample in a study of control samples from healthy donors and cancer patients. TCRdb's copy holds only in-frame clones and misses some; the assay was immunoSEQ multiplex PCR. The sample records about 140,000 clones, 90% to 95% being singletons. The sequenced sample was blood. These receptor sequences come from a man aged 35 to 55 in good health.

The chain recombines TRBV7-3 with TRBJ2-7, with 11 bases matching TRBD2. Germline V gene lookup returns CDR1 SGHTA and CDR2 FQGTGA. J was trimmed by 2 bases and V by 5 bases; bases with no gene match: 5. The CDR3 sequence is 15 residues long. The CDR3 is CASSATSGDTYEQYF. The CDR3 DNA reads TGTGCCAGCAGCGCGACTAGCGGGGACACCTACGAGCAGTACTTC.

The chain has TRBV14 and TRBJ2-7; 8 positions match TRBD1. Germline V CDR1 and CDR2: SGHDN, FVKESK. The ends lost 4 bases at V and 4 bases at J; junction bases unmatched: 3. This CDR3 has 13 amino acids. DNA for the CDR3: TGTGCCAGCAGCCCAAACAGGGGGTACGAGCAGTACTTC. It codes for CASSPNRGYEQYF. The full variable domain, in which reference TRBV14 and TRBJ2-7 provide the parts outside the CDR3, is EAGVTQFPSHSVIEKGQTVTLRCDPISGHDNLYWYRRVMGKEIKFLLHFVKESKQDESGMPNNRFLAERTGGTYSTLKVQPAELEDSGVYFCASSPNRGYEQYFGPGTRLTVT.

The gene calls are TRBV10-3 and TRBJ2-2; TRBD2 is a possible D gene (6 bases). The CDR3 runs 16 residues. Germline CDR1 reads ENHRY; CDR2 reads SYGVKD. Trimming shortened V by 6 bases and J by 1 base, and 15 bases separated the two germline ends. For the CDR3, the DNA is TGTGCCATCAGCGAGGCGGGACTGCAGAACACCGGGGAGCTGTTTTTT. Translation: CAISEAGLQNTGELFF.

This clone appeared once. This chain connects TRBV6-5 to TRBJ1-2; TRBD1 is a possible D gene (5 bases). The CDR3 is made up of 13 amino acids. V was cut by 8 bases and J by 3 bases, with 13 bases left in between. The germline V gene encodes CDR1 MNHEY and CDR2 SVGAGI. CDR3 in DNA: TGTGCCAGCGAGATCCTACAGGACTATGGCTACACCTTC. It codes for CASEILQDYGYTF.

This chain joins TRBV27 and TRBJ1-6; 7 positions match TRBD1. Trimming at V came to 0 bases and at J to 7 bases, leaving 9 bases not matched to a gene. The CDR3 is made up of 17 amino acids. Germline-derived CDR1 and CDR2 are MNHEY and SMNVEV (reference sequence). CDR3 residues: CASSLSLQGMVNSPLHF. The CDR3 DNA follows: TGTGCCAGCAGTTTATCGTTACAGGGGATGGTGAATTCACCCCTCCACTTT.

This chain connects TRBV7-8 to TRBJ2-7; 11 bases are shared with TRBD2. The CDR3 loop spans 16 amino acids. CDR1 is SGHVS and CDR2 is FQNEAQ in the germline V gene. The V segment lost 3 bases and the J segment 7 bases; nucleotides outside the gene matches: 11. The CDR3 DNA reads TGTGCCAGCAGCTTCCGGACTAGCGGGTTGACGAGGGAGCAGTACTTC. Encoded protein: CASSFRTSGLTREQYF. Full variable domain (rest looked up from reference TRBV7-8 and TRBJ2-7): GAGVSQSPRYKVAKRGQDVALRCDPISGHVSLFWYQQALGQGPEFLTYFQNEAQLDKSGLPSDRFFAERPEGSVSTLKIQRTQQEDSAVYLCASSFRTSGLTREQYFGPGTRLTVT.

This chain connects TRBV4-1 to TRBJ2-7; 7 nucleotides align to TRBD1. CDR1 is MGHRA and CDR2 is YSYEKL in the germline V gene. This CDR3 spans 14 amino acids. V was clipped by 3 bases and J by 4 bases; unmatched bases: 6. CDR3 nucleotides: TGCGCCAGCAGCCAGCCAGGGGGAAGATACGAGCAGTACTTC. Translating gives CASSQPGGRYEQYF.

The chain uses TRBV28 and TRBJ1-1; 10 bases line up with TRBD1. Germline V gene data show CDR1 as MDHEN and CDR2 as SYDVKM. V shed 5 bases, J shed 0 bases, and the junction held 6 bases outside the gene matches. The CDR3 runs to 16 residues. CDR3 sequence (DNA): TGTGCCAGCAGTAACTTCGGACAGGGGGTGAACACTGAAGCTTTCTTT. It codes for CASSNFGQGVNTEAFF.

The CDR3 nucleotides are TGTGCCAGCAGCCAAGGGACGACCGGGGGGTCTGAAGCTTTCTTT. Its translation: CASSQGTTGGSEAFF. V usage is TRBV7-8 and J usage is TRBJ1-1; D is perhaps TRBD1 (5 bases). CDR1 is SGHVS and CDR2 is FQNEAQ in the germline V gene. This CDR3 has 15 residues. V was cut by 5 bases and J by 6 bases, with 19 bases left in between.

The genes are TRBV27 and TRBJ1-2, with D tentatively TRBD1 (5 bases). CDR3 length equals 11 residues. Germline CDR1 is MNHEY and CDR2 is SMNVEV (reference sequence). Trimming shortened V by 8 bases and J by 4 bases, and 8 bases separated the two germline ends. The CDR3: CASSDSYGYTF. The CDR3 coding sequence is TGTGCCAGCTCCGACAGCTATGGCTACACCTTC.

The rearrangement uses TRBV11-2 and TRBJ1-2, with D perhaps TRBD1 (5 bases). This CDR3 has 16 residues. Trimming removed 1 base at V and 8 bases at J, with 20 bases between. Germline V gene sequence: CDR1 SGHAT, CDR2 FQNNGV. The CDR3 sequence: CASSLGFWDLTGGYTF. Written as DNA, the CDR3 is TGTGCCAGCAGCTTAGGATTTTGGGACCTTACCGGCGGCTACACCTTC.

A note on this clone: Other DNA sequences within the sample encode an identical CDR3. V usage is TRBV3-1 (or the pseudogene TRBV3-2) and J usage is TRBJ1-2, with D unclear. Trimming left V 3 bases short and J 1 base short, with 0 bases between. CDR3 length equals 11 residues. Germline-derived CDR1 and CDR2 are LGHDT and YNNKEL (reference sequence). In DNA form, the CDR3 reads TGTGCCAGCAGCCATAACTATGGCTACACCTTC. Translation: CASSHNYGYTF.

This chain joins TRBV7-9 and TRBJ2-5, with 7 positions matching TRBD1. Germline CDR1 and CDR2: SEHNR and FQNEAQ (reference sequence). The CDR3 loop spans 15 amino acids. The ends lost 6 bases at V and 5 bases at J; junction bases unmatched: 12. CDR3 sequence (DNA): TGTGCCAGCAGAGTAGGGACAGTCTCCGTTGAGACCCAGTACTTC. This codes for CASRVGTVSVETQYF.

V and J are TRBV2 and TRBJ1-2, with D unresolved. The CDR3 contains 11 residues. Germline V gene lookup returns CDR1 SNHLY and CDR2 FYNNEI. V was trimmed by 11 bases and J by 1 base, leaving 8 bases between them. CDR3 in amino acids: CAGRGNYGYTF. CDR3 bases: TGTGCCGGGCGGGGTAACTATGGCTACACCTTC.

CDR3 DNA: TGTGCCAGCAGCAAACCGGGGACTGAAGCTTTCTTT. As protein: CASSKPGTEAFF. The rearrangement uses TRBV27 and TRBJ1-1; no definite D call. Per the germline V gene, CDR1 is MNHEY and CDR2 is SMNVEV (reference sequence). V was clipped by 6 bases and J by 5 bases, with 10 bases between them. CDR3 size: 12 residues.

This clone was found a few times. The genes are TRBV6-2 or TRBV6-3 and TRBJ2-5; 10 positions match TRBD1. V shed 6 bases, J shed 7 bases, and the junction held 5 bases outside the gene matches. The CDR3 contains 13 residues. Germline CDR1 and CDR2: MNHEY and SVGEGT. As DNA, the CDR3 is TGTGCCAGCAGCTTAGGGACAGGGGTGACCCAGTACTTC. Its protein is CASSLGTGVTQYF.

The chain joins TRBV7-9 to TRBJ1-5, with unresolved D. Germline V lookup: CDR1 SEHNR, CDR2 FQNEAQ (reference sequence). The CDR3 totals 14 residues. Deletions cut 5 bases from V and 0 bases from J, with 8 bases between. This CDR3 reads CASSRAYSNQPQHF. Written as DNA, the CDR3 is TGTGCCAGCAGCCGCGCTTATAGCAATCAGCCCCAGCATTTT.